The source of this TCR beta chain is a study of post-analysis software for immune sequencing data. Whole-study results and caveats: TRBV5-6, TRBV5-1 and TRBV20-1 were among several TRBV segments more frequent in patients than controls.

cDNA libraries of TCR beta carried unique molecular identifiers. TCRdb fed the PCR reads into MiXCR, producing one record per CDR3 protein. The sample shows a few hundred thousand distinct CDR3 sequences, less than 40% of them seen only once. This clonotype occurred a few times. The target antigen is unknown. This CDR3 spans 13 amino acids. CDR1 is MDHEN and CDR2 is SYDVKM in the germline V gene. The J segment lost 4 bases and the V segment lost 6 bases, leaving 5 bases of the junction unmatched. This chain links TRBV28 with TRBJ2-7; 8 positions match TRBD1. The sample taken for sequencing was blood. This clonotype was sampled from a girl aged 10 to 17 with multiple sclerosis. The CDR3 spells CASRQGAKYEQYF. CDR3 in DNA: TGTGCCAGCAGGCAGGGGGCTAAATACGAGCAGTACTTC.